These 6 T cell receptor beta chains originate from one sample sequenced in a study of spatial heterogeneity in lung cancer. The sample's time point: sample taken at primary tumor resection. The input material, whole RNA from tumor, nontumor lung or frozen PBMC, was sequenced unsorted. TCRdb fed the 5' RACE reads into MiXCR, producing one record per CDR3 protein. The sample gives about 50,000 distinct CDR3 sequences, 7.5% to 8% of which show up once; around 13% is in the top ten. Sequences were derived from PBMCs, sampled at surgery. The receptors were sampled from a female donor with early-stage non-small cell lung cancer.

This rearrangement joins TRBV28 to TRBJ2-1; D call uncertain. From germline, CDR1 is MDHEN and CDR2 SYDVKM. The V gene lost 5 bases and the J gene lost 4 bases, with 6 bases spanning the gap. The CDR3 has 12 residues. CDR3 amino acids: CASSREYNEQFF. CDR3 in DNA: TGTGCCAGCAGTCGTGAGTACAATGAGCAGTTCTTC.

This clonotype came up a few times. The chain carries TRBV4-2 and TRBJ2-6; 9 bases line up with TRBD2. With V trimmed by 4 bases and J by 1 base, 5 bases remained unmatched. Germline V CDR1 and CDR2: LGHNA, YNFKEQ. The CDR3 length is 17 residues. The CDR3 sequence: CASSLGGGASGANVLTF. In nucleotides, the CDR3 is TGTGCCAGCAGCCTCGGCGGGGGGGCTTCTGGGGCCAACGTCCTGACTTTC.

This clonotype was detected ten times or more. This chain connects TRBV28 to TRBJ1-6, with a weak D call TRBD1 (5 bases). Germline assignment: CDR1 MDHEN and CDR2 SYDVKM. The ends were cut back, 3 bases at V and 8 bases at J, with 5 bases in the middle. This CDR3 comprises 12 residues. CDR3 bases: TGTGCCAGCAGTTTGGGACATTCACCCCTCCACTTT. It codes for CASSLGHSPLHF.

CDR3 DNA: TGTGCCAGCTCACCTCAGGGACCAGGGAATGGCTACGAGCAGTACTTC. As protein: CASSPQGPGNGYEQYF. The chain uses TRBV18 and TRBJ2-7; D tentatively fits TRBD1 or TRBD2 (5 bases each). CDR3 length equals 16 residues. From germline, CDR1 is KGHSH and CDR2 LQKENI. Trimming took off 3 bases at V and 3 bases at J, with 18 bases between the two ends.

At least ten counts were recorded for this clonotype. This chain joins TRBV30 and TRBJ1-2, with D tentatively TRBD1 (5 bases). V was pared by 0 bases and J by 4 bases, with 15 bases between. Per germline, CDR1 GTSNPN and CDR2 SVGIG (reference sequence). The CDR3 loop spans 15 amino acids. The CDR3 sequence is CAWSVRGGRGYGYTF. The CDR3 coding sequence is TGTGCCTGGAGTGTACGGGGGGGAAGGGGCTATGGCTACACCTTC.

In this sample, this clonotype turned up once. It may be a read error: a sequence one base away is much more abundant. The chain recombines TRBV27 with TRBJ1-2; maybe TRBD1 (5 bases). The CDR3 spans 13 residues. CDR1 and CDR2 from the germline V gene are MNHEY and SMNVEV (reference sequence). CDR3: CDSTPGRNYGYTF. DNA for the CDR3: TGTGACAGCACCCCGGGACGGAACTATGGCTACACCTTC.